This TCR beta chain is from a study of CD8+CD57+ T cells in acquired aplastic anemia. Background on the study: Yields of DNA that came from sorted CD4+ and CD8+ cells averaged about 3 ug. Study-wide points: Levels of CD8+ Simpson's diversity were not significantly distinct in patients versus controls. Overlap between patients and controls comprised some 31 CD8+ CDR3 sequences.

CD8+CD57+ cell expansion had been shown by flow cytometry in patients chosen for sequencing. Patients were untreated when blood was sampled. With regard to this clonotype: The antigen remains undetermined.

Profiling of TCR beta VDJ combinations and CDR3 sequences used genomic DNA as template. Each CDR3 protein gets one entry after TCRdb re-called the reads with MiXCR. This table holds fewer than 300,000 distinct CDR3 sequences, 82% found once. The germline gives CDR1 ENHRY, CDR2 SYGVKD. J was trimmed by 12 bases and V by 6 bases; bases with no gene match: 9. The CDR3 sequence is 13 residues long. This chain connects TRBV10-3 to TRBJ1-4; TRBD1 agrees at 8 bases. This sequence originates from a human donor with aplastic anemia. The source material was sorted CD4+, CD8+, or CD8+CD57+ T cells (not recorded which) from PBMCs. This CDR3 reads CAISQRTGTELFF. The CDR3, as DNA: TGTGCCATCAGCCAACGGACAGGGACAGAACTGTTTTTT.